The T cell receptor (beta chain) described here comes from a study of TIL therapy for anti-PD-1-resistant metastatic lung cancer. The CDR3 is 14 amino acids. The germline V gene encodes CDR1 KGHSH and CDR2 LQKENI. Trimming stripped 6 bases from V and 6 bases from J, with 17 bases between. Sequencing used immunoSEQ v3. Some clones are missing from TCRdb's copy, which holds only in-frame ones; the method was immunoSEQ multiplex PCR. The repertoire holds nearly 60,000 clones, with around four fifths as singletons. The time point: pre-treatment sample, taken before nivolumab and TIL therapy. The J gene is TRBJ1-2, the V gene TRBV18; possibly TRBD1 for D (6 bases). The TCR sequence derives from a person between 25 and 79 years old with non-small cell lung cancer. The source was blood, collected at baseline. CDR3 sequence: CASSQLGTSDGYTF. CDR3 nucleotides: TGTGCCAGCTCTCAACTGGGGACATCCGATGGCTACACCTTC.